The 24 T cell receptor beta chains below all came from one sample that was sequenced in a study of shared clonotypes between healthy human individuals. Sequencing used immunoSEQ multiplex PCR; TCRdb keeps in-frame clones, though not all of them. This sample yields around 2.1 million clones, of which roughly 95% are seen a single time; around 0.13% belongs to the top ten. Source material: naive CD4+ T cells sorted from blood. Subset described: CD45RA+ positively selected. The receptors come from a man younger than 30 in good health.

The CDR3 loop is CASSQTQRARSEQFF. Here the CDR3 DNA reads TGTGCCAGCAGTCAAACCCAACGGGCCCGTAGTGAGCAGTTCTTC. The chain carries TRBV7-2 and TRBJ2-1; D is uncertain. V shed 6 bases and J shed 9 bases, with 21 bases lying between them. Looked up from germline, CDR1 is SGHTA and CDR2 is FQGNSA. The CDR3 length is 15 residues.

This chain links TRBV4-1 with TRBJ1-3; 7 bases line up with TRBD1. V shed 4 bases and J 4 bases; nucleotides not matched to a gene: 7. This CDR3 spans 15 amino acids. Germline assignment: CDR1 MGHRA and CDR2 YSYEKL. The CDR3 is CASSPGTASGNTIYF. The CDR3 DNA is TGCGCCAGCAGCCCGGGGACAGCCTCAGGAAACACCATATATTTT.

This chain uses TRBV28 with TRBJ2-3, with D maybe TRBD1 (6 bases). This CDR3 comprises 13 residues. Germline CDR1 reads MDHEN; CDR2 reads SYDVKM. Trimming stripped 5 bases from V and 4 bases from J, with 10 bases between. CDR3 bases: TGTGCCAGCAGTCTGCAGGGGCCAGATACGCAGTATTTT. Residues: CASSLQGPDTQYF.

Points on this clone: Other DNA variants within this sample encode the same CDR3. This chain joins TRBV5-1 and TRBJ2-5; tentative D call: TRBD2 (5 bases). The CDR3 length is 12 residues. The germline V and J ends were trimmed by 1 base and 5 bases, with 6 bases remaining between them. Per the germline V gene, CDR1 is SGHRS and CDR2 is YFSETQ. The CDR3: CASSLRGETQYF. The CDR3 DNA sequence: TGCGCCAGCAGCTTGCGAGGGGAGACCCAGTACTTC.

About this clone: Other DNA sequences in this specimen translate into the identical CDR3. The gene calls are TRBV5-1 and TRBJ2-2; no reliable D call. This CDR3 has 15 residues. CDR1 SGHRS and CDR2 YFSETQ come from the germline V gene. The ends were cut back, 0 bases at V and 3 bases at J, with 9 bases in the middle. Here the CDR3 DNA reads TGCGCCAGCAGCTTGGAGCAGCCAGACACCGGGGAGCTGTTTTTT. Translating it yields CASSLEQPDTGELFF.

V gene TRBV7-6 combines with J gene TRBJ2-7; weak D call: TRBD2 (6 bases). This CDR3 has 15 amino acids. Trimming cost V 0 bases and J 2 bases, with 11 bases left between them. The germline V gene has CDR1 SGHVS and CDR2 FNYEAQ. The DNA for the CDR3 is TGTGCCAGCAGCTTAGCAACCGGGAGTGCCTACGAGCAGTACTTC. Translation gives CASSLATGSAYEQYF.

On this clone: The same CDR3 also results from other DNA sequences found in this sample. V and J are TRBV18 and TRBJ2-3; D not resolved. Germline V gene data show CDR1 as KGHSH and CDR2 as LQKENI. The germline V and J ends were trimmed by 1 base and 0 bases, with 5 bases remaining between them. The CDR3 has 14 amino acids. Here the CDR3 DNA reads TGTGCCAGCTCACCACTCGGCAGCACAGATACGCAGTATTTT. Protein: CASSPLGSTDTQYF. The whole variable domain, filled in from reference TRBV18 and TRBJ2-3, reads NAGVMQNPRHLVRRRGQEARLRCSPMKGHSHVYWYRQLPEEGLKFMVYLQKENIIDESGMPKERFSAEFPKEGPSILRIQQVVRGDSAAYFCASSPLGSTDTQYFGPGTRLTVL.

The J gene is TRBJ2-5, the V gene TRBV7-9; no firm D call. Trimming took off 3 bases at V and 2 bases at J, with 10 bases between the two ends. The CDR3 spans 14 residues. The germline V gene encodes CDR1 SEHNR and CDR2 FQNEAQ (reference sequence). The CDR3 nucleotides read TGTGCCAGCAGCTTTAGTCTGAATCAAGAGACCCAGTACTTC. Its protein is CASSFSLNQETQYF.

CDR3 bases: TGTGCCAGCAGCCAGGGGGGGGTCAGCTCACCCCTCCACTTT. It encodes CASSQGGVSSPLHF. V and J are TRBV6-6 and TRBJ1-6, with TRBD1 identical over 7 bases. The V gene's germline CDR1 is MNHNY and CDR2 SVGAGI (reference sequence). V trimming: 6 bases; J trimming: 10 bases; junction bases outside the gene matches: 9. The CDR3 runs to 14 residues.

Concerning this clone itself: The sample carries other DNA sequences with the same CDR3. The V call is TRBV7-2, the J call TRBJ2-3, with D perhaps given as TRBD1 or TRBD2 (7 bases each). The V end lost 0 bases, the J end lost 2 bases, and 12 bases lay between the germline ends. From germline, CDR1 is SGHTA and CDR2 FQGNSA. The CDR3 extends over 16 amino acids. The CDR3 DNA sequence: TGTGCCAGCAGCTTAGCGGGGGGGACAGTCACAGATACGCAGTATTTT. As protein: CASSLAGGTVTDTQYF. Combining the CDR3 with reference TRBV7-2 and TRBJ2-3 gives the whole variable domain GAGVSQSPSNKVTEKGKDVELRCDPISGHTALYWYRQSLGQGLEFLIYFQGNSAPDKSGLPSDRFSAERTGGSVSTLTIQRTQQEDSAVYLCASSLAGGTVTDTQYFGPGTRLTVL.

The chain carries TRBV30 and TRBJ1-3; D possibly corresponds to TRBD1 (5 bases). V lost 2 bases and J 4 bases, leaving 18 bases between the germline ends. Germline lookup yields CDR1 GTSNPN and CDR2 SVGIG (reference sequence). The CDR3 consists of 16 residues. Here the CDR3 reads CAWSINFGKGGNTIYF. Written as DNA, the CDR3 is TGTGCCTGGAGTATAAATTTCGGGAAGGGGGGAAACACCATATATTTT.

Here the CDR3 DNA reads TGCGCCAGCTCATGGGGGCTACGCACCGGGGAGCTGTTTTTT. Translating gives CASSWGLRTGELFF. The V and J genes are TRBV5-1 and TRBJ2-2, with D tentatively TRBD1 (6 bases). Deletions cut 7 bases from V and 4 bases from J, with 14 bases between. Germline V CDR1 and CDR2: SGHRS, YFSETQ. CDR3 size: 14 residues.

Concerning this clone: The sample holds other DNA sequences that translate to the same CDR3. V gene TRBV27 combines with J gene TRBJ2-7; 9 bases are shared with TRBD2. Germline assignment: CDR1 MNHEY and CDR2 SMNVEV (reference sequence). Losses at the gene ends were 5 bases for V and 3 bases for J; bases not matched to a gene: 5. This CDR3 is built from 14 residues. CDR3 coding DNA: TGTGCCAGCAGTCTTAGCGGGGGAGGCTACGAGCAGTACTTC. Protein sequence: CASSLSGGGYEQYF.

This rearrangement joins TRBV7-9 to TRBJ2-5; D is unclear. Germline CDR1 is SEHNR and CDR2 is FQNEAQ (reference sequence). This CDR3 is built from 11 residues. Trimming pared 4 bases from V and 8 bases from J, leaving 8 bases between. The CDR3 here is CASSSGLTQYF. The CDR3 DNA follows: TGTGCCAGCAGCTCAGGCCTAACCCAGTACTTC.

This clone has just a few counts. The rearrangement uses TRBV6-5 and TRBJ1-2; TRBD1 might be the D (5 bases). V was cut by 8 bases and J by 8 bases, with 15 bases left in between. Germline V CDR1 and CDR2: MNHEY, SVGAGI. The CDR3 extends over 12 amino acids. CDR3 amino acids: CASVGTVEGYTF. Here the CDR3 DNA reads TGTGCCAGCGTGGGGACTGTCGAAGGCTACACCTTC.

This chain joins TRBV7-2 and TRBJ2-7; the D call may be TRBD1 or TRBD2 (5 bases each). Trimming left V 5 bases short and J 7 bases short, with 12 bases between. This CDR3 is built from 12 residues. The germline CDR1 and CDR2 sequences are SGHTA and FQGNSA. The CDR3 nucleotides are TGTGCCAGCAGCAGAGGGGCCCTGGAGCAGTACTTC. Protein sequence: CASSRGALEQYF.

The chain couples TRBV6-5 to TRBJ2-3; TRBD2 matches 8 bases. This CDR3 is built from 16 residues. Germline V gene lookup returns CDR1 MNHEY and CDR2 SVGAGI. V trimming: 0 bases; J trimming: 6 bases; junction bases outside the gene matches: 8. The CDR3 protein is CASSYSAGGLRDTQYF. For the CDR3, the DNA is TGTGCCAGCAGTTACTCCGCGGGAGGCCTCCGGGATACGCAGTATTTT.

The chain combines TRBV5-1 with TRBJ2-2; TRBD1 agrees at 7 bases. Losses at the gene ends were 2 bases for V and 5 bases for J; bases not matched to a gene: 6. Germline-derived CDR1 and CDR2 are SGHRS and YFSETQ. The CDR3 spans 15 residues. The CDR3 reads CASSLVGGGTGELFF. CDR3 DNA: TGCGCCAGCAGCTTAGTAGGGGGCGGTACCGGGGAGCTGTTTTTT. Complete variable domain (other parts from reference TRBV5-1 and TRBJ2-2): KAGVTQTPRYLIKTRGQQVTLSCSPISGHRSVSWYQQTPGQGLQFLFEYFSETQRNKGNFPGRFSGRQFSNSRSEMNVSTLELGDSALYLCASSLVGGGTGELFFGEGSRLTVL.

The CDR3 loop is CASSPIQGKRNQPQHF. The CDR3, as DNA: TGTGCCAGCAGTCCAATACAGGGGAAGAGGAATCAGCCCCAGCATTTT. The rearrangement links TRBV27 to TRBJ1-5, with 7 bases fitting TRBD1. The CDR3 length is 16 residues. V shed 5 bases, J shed 4 bases, and the junction held 11 bases outside the gene matches. Germline CDR1 is MNHEY and CDR2 is SMNVEV (reference sequence).

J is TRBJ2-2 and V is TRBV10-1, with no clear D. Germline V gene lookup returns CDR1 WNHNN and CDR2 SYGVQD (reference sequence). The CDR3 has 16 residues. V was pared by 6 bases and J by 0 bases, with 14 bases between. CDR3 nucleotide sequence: TGCGCCAGCAGCAAGAGATTGGGGTCGAACACCGGGGAGCTGTTTTTT. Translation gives CASSKRLGSNTGELFF.

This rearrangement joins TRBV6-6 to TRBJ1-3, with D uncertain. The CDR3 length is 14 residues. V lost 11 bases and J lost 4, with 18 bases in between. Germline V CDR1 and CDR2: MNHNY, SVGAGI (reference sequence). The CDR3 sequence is CASDDGPPGNTIYF. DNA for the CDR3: TGTGCCTCTGACGACGGGCCGCCGGGAAACACCATATATTTT.

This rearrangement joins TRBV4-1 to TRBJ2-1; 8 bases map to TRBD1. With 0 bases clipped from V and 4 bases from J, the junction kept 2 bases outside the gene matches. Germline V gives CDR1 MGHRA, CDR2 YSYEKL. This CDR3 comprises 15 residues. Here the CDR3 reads CASSQEGTGYNEQFF. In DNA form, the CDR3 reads TGCGCCAGCAGCCAAGAAGGGACAGGATACAATGAGCAGTTCTTC.

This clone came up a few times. Here the CDR3 reads CASSVNTEAFF. The CDR3 coding sequence is TGCGCCAGCAGTGTCAACACTGAAGCTTTCTTT. V and J are TRBV10-2 and TRBJ1-1, with D unresolved. CDR1 and CDR2 from the germline V gene are WSHSY and SAAADI. Trimming cost V 4 bases and J 2 bases, with 2 bases left between them. The CDR3 loop spans 11 amino acids.

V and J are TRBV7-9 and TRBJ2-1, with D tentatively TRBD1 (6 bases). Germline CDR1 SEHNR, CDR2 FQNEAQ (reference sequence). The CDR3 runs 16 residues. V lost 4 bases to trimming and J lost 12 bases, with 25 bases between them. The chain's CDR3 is CASSSLTWTERETQFF. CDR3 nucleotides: TGTGCCAGCAGCTCACTAACCTGGACAGAGAGAGAGACGCAGTTCTTC.